This T cell receptor (beta chain) was recorded in a study of neurological immune-mediated disorders. Trimming removed 6 bases at V and 1 base at J, with 19 bases between. There are 15 residues in the CDR3. From germline, CDR1 is DFQATT and CDR2 SNEGSKA (reference sequence). This clonotype has a count of ten or more. Stated time point: longitudinal time-point 2. The cDNA came from 5'RACE, which used 10-nucleotide random UMIs. A single record per CDR3 protein comes from TCRdb applying MiXCR to the 5' RACE reads. The data contain about 60,000 distinct CDR3 sequences, 9.7% of them singletons. The chain uses TRBV20-1 and TRBJ2-7; D may be TRBD2 (5 bases). The sequenced sample was PBMCs. The sequence was obtained from a man under 40 in good health. The CDR3 sequence is CSAGMISETSYEQYF. CDR3 coding DNA: TGCAGTGCCGGGATGATTAGCGAGACTTCCTACGAGCAGTACTTC.